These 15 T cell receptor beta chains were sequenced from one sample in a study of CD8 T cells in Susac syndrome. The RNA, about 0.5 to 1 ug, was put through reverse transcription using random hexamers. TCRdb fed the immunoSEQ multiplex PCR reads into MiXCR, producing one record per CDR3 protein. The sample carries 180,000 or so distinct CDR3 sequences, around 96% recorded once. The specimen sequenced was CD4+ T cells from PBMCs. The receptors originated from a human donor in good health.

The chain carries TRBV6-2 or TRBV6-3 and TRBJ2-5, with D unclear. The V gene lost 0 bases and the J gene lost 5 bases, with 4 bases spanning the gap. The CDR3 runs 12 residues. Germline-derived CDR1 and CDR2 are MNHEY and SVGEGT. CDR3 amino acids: CASSYSFETQYF. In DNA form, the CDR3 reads TGTGCCAGCAGTTACTCGTTTGAGACCCAGTACTTC.

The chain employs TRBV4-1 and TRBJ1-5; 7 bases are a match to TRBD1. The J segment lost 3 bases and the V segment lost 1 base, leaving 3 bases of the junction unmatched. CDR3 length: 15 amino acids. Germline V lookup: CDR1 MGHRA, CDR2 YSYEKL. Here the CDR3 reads CASSQADRDNQPQHF. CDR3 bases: TGCGCCAGCAGCCAAGCTGACAGGGACAATCAGCCCCAGCATTTT.

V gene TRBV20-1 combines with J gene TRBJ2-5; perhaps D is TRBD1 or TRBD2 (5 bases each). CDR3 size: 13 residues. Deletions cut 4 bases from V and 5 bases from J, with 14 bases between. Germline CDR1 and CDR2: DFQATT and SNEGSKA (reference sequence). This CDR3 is CSAIVRGGETQYF. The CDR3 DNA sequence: TGCAGTGCTATAGTACGGGGCGGGGAGACCCAGTACTTC.

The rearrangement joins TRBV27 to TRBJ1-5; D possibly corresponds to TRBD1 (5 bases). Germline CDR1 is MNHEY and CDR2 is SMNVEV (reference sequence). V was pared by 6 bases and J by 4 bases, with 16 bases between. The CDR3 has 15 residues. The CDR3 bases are TGTGCCAGCAGCTCAATAGGGGTACGAAATCAGCCCCAGCATTTT. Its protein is CASSSIGVRNQPQHF.

DNA of the CDR3: TGCAGTGCTATCCGGGACCGAGCTGGCCAGCCCCAGCATTTT. Amino acid sequence: CSAIRDRAGQPQHF. This chain connects TRBV20-1 to TRBJ1-5; D is possibly TRBD1 (5 bases). V dropped 4 bases and J dropped 7 bases, with 17 bases sitting between them. This CDR3 is 14 amino acids long. The germline CDR1 and CDR2 sequences are DFQATT and SNEGSKA (reference sequence).

The CDR3, as DNA: TGCAGCGCCGGACAGAATCGGTATGGCTACACCTTC. This translates into CSAGQNRYGYTF. The gene calls are TRBV29-1 and TRBJ1-2, with a weak D call TRBD1 (6 bases). Trimming cost V 7 bases and J 5 bases, with 14 bases left between them. This CDR3 contains 12 residues. CDR1 and CDR2 from the germline V gene are SQVTM and ANQGSEA.

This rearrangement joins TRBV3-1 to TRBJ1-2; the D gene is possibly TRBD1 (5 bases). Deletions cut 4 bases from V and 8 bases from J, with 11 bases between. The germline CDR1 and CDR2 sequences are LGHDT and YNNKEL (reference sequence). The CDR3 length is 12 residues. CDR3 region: CASSRDGHGYTF. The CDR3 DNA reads TGTGCCAGCAGCCGGGACGGACACGGCTACACCTTC. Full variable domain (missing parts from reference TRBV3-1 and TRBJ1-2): DTAVSQTPKYLVTQMGNDKSIKCEQNLGHDTMYWYKQDSKKFLKIMFSYNNKELIINETVPNRFSPKSPDKAHLNLHINSLELGDSAVYFCASSRDGHGYTFGSGTRLTVV.

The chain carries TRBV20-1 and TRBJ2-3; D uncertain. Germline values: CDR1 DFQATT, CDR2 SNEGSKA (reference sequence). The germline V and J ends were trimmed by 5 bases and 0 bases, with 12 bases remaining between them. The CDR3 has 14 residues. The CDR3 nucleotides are TGCAGTGCTCTCGGCCCCTCTAGCACAGATACGCAGTATTTT. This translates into CSALGPSSTDTQYF.

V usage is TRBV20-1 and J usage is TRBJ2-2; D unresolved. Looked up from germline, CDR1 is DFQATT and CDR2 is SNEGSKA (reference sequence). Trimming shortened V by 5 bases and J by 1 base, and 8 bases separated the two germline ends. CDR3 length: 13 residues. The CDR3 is CSAPSMNTGELFF. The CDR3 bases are TGCAGTGCTCCATCGATGAACACCGGGGAGCTGTTTTTT.

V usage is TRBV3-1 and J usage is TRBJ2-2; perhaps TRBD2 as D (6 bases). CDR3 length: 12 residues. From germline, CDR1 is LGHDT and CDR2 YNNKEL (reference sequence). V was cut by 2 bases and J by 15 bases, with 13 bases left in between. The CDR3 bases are TGTGCCAGCAGCCAAACGGCCCGGGGGTTGTTTTTT. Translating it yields CASSQTARGLFF. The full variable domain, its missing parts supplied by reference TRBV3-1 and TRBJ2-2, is DTAVSQTPKYLVTQMGNDKSIKCEQNLGHDTMYWYKQDSKKFLKIMFSYNNKELIINETVPNRFSPKSPDKAHLNLHINSLELGDSAVYFCASSQTARGLFFGEGSRLTVL.

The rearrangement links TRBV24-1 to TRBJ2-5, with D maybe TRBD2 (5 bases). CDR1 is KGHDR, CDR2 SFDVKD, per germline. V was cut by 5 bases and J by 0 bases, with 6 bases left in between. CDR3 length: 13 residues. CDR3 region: CATSAGNQETQYF. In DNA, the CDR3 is TGTGCCACCAGTGCGGGGAACCAAGAGACCCAGTACTTC.

The CDR3 loop reads CASSLKLAGGLETQYF. CDR3 coding DNA: TGTGCCAGCAGCTTGAAACTAGCGGGGGGTTTAGAGACCCAGTACTTC. The chain is built from TRBV5-6 and TRBJ2-5, with 12 bases matching TRBD2. Losses at the gene ends were 1 base for V and 4 bases for J; bases not matched to a gene: 5. The germline V gene has CDR1 SGHDT and CDR2 YYEEEE. The CDR3 has 16 residues.

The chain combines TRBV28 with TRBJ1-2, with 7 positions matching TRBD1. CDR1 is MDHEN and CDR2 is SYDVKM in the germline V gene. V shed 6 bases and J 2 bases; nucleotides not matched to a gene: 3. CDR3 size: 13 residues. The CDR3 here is CASRDRDNYGYTF. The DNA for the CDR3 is TGTGCCAGCAGAGACAGGGACAACTATGGCTACACCTTC.

The CDR3 loop reads CSVESYRNQETQYF. For the CDR3, the DNA is TGCAGCGTTGAATCTTACAGGAACCAAGAGACCCAGTACTTC. The chain is built from TRBV29-1 and TRBJ2-5, with D maybe TRBD1 (5 bases). The CDR3 is 14 amino acids. CDR1 and CDR2 (germline): SQVTM, ANQGSEA. Deletions cut 2 bases from V and 0 bases from J, with 10 bases between. Looking up the rest from reference TRBV29-1 and TRBJ2-5 gives the full variable domain: SAVISQKPSRDICQRGTSLTIQCQVDSQVTMMFWYRQQPGQSLTLIATANQGSEATYESGFVIDKFPISRPNLTFSTLTVSNMSPEDSSIYLCSVESYRNQETQYFGPGTRLLVL.

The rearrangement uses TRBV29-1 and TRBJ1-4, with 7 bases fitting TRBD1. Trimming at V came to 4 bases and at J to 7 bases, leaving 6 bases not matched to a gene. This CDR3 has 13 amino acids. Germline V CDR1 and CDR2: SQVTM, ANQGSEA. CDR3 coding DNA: TGCAGCGTTGCCAGACAGGGTGGTGAAAAACTGTTTTTT. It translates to CSVARQGGEKLFF.